These 24 T cell receptor beta chains came from one sample sequenced in a study of blood T cells in healthy people across ages. Alongside a J-beta primer mix, a sample-barcoded 5' primer served in a second PCR lasting about 6 to 12 cycles. TCRdb itself ran the 5' RACE reads through MiXCR, one entry per CDR3 protein. The sample includes over 750,000 distinct CDR3 sequences, around 25% of them seen just once. This sample was also put to use in a study of T cells of mothers and their children.

Sequenced material: blood. The receptors shown here come from a boy aged 5-17 years in good health.

The genes are TRBV28 and TRBJ2-7; 12 bases match TRBD2. The length of the CDR3 is 16 residues. Trimming cost V 3 bases and J 1 base; bases outside gene matches: 4. Germline CDR1 and CDR2: MDHEN and SYDVKM. The CDR3 loop reads CASSLASGRGSYEQYF. As DNA, the CDR3 is TGTGCCAGCAGTTTGGCTAGCGGGAGGGGGTCCTACGAGCAGTACTTC.

This clonotype was found a few times. The chain employs TRBV6-5 and TRBJ2-5; 8 nucleotides agree with TRBD1. CDR1 MNHEY and CDR2 SVGAGI come from the germline V gene. This CDR3 comprises 15 residues. V shed 0 bases and J 5 bases; nucleotides not matched to a gene: 5. The CDR3 nucleotides are TGTGCCAGCAGTTACTCGAGGACAGGGATGGAGACCCAGTACTTC. It encodes CASSYSRTGMETQYF.

Of note for this clonotype: At one of its ends the junction is not consistent with the germline gene, which may arise from a read error. V usage is TRBV7-9 and J usage is TRBJ2-5; D ambiguous. This CDR3 is 16 amino acids long. Germline V lookup: CDR1 SEHNR, CDR2 FQNEAQ (reference sequence). DNA for the CDR3: TGTGTCAGCAGCTTAGGCTCAACAGAGTCGAGGGAGACCCAGTACTTC. Its translation: CVSSLGSTESRETQYF.

V gene TRBV5-1 combines with J gene TRBJ2-7; D is tentatively TRBD1 or TRBD2 (5 bases each). V lost 2 bases and J lost 3, with 15 bases in between. CDR3 size: 15 residues. Germline CDR1 reads SGHRS; CDR2 reads YFSETQ. The CDR3 coding sequence is TGCGCCAGCAGCTTTTTCCTCGGGACCGTCTACGAGCAGTACTTC. This translates into CASSFFLGTVYEQYF.

The chain recombines TRBV28 with TRBJ2-7; D call uncertain. V was cut by 5 bases and J by 5 bases, with 10 bases left in between. The germline gives CDR1 MDHEN, CDR2 SYDVKM. CDR3 length equals 12 residues. CDR3 amino acids: CASSLILNEQYF. Written as DNA, the CDR3 is TGTGCCAGCAGTCTAATTCTCAACGAGCAGTACTTC.

Many counts were recorded for this clonotype. The rearrangement links TRBV28 to TRBJ2-4, with 8 nucleotides matching TRBD2. The CDR3 totals 15 residues. Trimming removed 5 bases from V and 1 base from J; junction bases left unmatched: 4. The germline V gene has CDR1 MDHEN and CDR2 SYDVKM. The CDR3 DNA reads TGTGCCAGCAGTCCCCCGGGGGGGGCCAAAAACATTCAGTACTTC. This gives the protein CASSPPGGAKNIQYF.

The sample holds a few counts of this clonotype. The rearrangement uses TRBV7-9 and TRBJ2-3; tentatively, D is TRBD1 (5 bases). V lost 4 bases and J 1 base, leaving 9 bases between the germline ends. In germline, CDR1 is SEHNR, CDR2 FQNEAQ (reference sequence). The CDR3 runs 14 residues. The DNA for the CDR3 is TGTGCCAGCAGCTACTGGGGCGGCACAGATACGCAGTATTTT. It yields the protein CASSYWGGTDTQYF.

The chain carries TRBV25-1 and TRBJ2-5; D is ambiguous. The CDR3 is 17 amino acids. CDR1 is MGHDK, CDR2 SYGVNS, per germline. V lost 5 bases, J lost 2 bases, and 21 bases lay in between. The CDR3 DNA reads as TGTGCCAGCAGTCCTCCCCCCAAGGGTACCCGGCAAGAGACCCAGTACTTC. This gives the protein CASSPPPKGTRQETQYF.

This chain joins TRBV9 and TRBJ2-3; no reliable D call. CDR3 size: 14 residues. Germline CDR1 reads SGDLS; CDR2 reads YYNGEE. Between the trimmed V and J ends, which lost 3 bases and 0 bases, there was a span of 8 bases. For the CDR3, the DNA is TGTGCCAGCAGCGGAAGAATTAGCACAGATACGCAGTATTTT. Its protein product is CASSGRISTDTQYF.

This clonotype was counted a few times. The chain combines TRBV7-3 with TRBJ2-3; 10 bases fit TRBD1. V shed 6 bases and J 5 bases; nucleotides not matched to a gene: 2. This CDR3 has 13 amino acids. CDR1 is SGHTA and CDR2 is FQGTGA in the germline V gene. The CDR3 is CASRDRGEDTQYF. CDR3 nucleotides: TGTGCCAGCAGGGACAGGGGGGAAGATACGCAGTATTTT.

The V and J genes are TRBV20-1 and TRBJ2-1, with 13 bases identical to TRBD2. V was clipped by 4 bases and J by 1 base; unmatched bases: 10. Germline V CDR1 and CDR2: DFQATT, SNEGSKA (reference sequence). The CDR3 spans 18 residues. The CDR3 DNA reads TGCAGTGCTAACACCGGGACTAGCGGGGATTATTCCTACAATGAGCAGTTCTTC. The encoded protein is CSANTGTSGDYSYNEQFF.

The chain carries TRBV3-1 and TRBJ2-2; D possibly corresponds to TRBD2 (5 bases). The ends were cut back, 4 bases at V and 7 bases at J, with 19 bases in the middle. Germline loops: CDR1 LGHDT, CDR2 YNNKEL (reference sequence). The CDR3 is 16 residues long. The CDR3 DNA sequence: TGTGCCAGCAGCCCCGTCGGCGGGCCGAGGGTCGGGGAGCTGTTTTTT. It codes for CASSPVGGPRVGELFF. Filled out from reference TRBV3-1 and TRBJ2-2, the complete variable domain reads DTAVSQTPKYLVTQMGNDKSIKCEQNLGHDTMYWYKQDSKKFLKIMFSYNNKELIINETVPNRFSPKSPDKAHLNLHINSLELGDSAVYFCASSPVGGPRVGELFFGEGSRLTVL.

A few counts support this clonotype. The gene calls are TRBV19 and TRBJ2-6; D remains ambiguous. Germline V gene sequence: CDR1 LNHDA, CDR2 SQIVND (reference sequence). Deletions cut 6 bases from V and 5 bases from J, with 11 bases between. CDR3 length equals 14 residues. The CDR3 here is CASSLRRRANVLTF. The CDR3 DNA reads TGTGCCAGTAGCCTTAGACGGAGGGCCAACGTCCTGACTTTC. Supplemented by reference TRBV19 and TRBJ2-6, the full variable domain reads DGGITQSPKYLFRKEGQNVTLSCEQNLNHDAMYWYRQDPGQGLRLIYYSQIVNDFQKGDIAEGYSVSREKKESFPLTVTSAQKNPTAFYLCASSLRRRANVLTFGAGSRLTVL.

Here the CDR3 DNA reads TGTGCCAGCAGCCCTCAAGGACTAGCGGGGGCCAATGAGCAGTTCTTC. Translation gives CASSPQGLAGANEQFF. The chain couples TRBV7-2 to TRBJ2-1, with 13 nucleotides matching TRBD2. Germline CDR1 is SGHTA and CDR2 is FQGNSA. V was pared by 5 bases and J by 6 bases, with 7 bases of the junction left unmatched. The CDR3 has 16 residues.

The chain is built from TRBV4-1 and TRBJ1-1; D is ambiguous. This CDR3 spans 14 amino acids. CDR1 and CDR2 (germline): MGHRA, YSYEKL. Trimming removed 0 bases at V and 6 bases at J, with 11 bases between. This CDR3 is CASSQESGRAEAFF. CDR3 DNA: TGCGCCAGCAGCCAAGAGTCGGGAAGGGCTGAAGCTTTCTTT.

This chain joins TRBV4-3 and TRBJ1-2, with a tentative D call TRBD1 (5 bases). Trimming shortened V by 2 bases and J by 0 bases, and 16 bases separated the two germline ends. Germline V gene lookup returns CDR1 LGHNA and CDR2 YSLEER. The CDR3 length is 17 residues. The CDR3 DNA reads TGCGCCAGCAGCCAACCTCCGTGGGGGACCGCTAACTATGGCTACACCTTC. It yields the protein CASSQPPWGTANYGYTF.

This chain joins TRBV5-1 and TRBJ2-5; D gene uncertain. The CDR3 is 15 residues long. Trimming removed 0 bases from V and 4 bases from J, with 13 bases in between. Germline-derived CDR1 and CDR2 are SGHRS and YFSETQ. This chain's CDR3 is CASSLGSMRRETQYF. The CDR3, as DNA: TGCGCCAGCAGCTTGGGGTCTATGAGGCGAGAGACCCAGTACTTC.

For this clonotype: The junction differs from germline at one of its ends, possibly a read error. The chain recombines TRBV6-1 with TRBJ2-1, with D perhaps matching TRBD2 (6 bases). CDR3 size: 13 residues. Per germline, CDR1 MNHNS and CDR2 SASEGT. Written as DNA, the CDR3 is TGTGCCAGCAGCGGAGCGGGTAACAATGAGCAGCTCTTC. It specifies CASSGAGNNEQLF.

This clonotype showed up just a few times. The chain couples TRBV7-9 to TRBJ2-7; 10 nucleotides match TRBD2. CDR1 SEHNR and CDR2 FQNEAQ come from the germline V gene (reference sequence). This CDR3 has 18 amino acids. V was pared by 3 bases and J by 2 bases, with 13 bases of the junction left unmatched. CDR3 in amino acids: CASSFPEREGLPPYEQYF. CDR3 bases: TGTGCCAGCAGCTTTCCGGAGCGGGAGGGCCTTCCCCCCTACGAGCAGTACTTC.

As for this clonotype: An end of the junction does not agree with germline; a read error may underlie this. The chain is built from TRBV10-3 and TRBJ2-5; D uncertain. The J call may be in error: the DNA end matches TRBJ2-7 better. The CDR3 consists of 12 residues. Germline loops: CDR1 ENHRY, CDR2 SYGVKD. The CDR3 is CAISEFRNEQYF. Written as DNA, the CDR3 is TGCGCCATCAGTGAGTTTAGAAACGAGCAGTACTTC.

The chain recombines TRBV3-1 with TRBJ1-1; D gene unclear. V was pared by 6 bases and J by 7 bases, with 18 bases between. CDR3 size: 14 residues. Germline lookup yields CDR1 LGHDT and CDR2 YNNKEL (reference sequence). CDR3 in amino acids: CASSPSRARHEAFF. The CDR3, as DNA: TGTGCCAGCAGTCCGAGTCGAGCCCGACATGAAGCTTTCTTT.

This rearrangement joins TRBV20-1 to TRBJ2-3; D may correspond to TRBD1 or TRBD2 (6 bases each). V lost 3 bases and J 4 bases, leaving 8 bases between the germline ends. The CDR3 sequence is 12 residues long. CDR1 and CDR2 from the germline V gene are DFQATT and SNEGSKA (reference sequence). The CDR3 region has the DNA TGCAGTGCTAGGAGGGGGGCAGATACGCAGTATTTT. It yields the protein CSARRGADTQYF.

CDR3 sequence reads: CASSYLSFSGANVLTF. Written as DNA, the CDR3 is TGTGCCAGCAGTTACTTGTCCTTCTCTGGGGCCAACGTCCTGACTTTC. The chain couples TRBV6-5 to TRBJ2-6, with D uncertain. CDR1 and CDR2 from the germline V gene are MNHEY and SVGAGI. The V end was cut by 1 base, the J end by 0 bases, with 7 bases between. There are 16 residues in the CDR3.

This clonotype was picked up a small number of times. This sequence joins TRBV28 and TRBJ1-2, with D possibly TRBD1 on 6 matching bases. V was cut by 2 bases and J by 0 bases, with 19 bases left in between. The length of the CDR3 is 18 residues. Per the germline V gene, CDR1 is MDHEN and CDR2 is SYDVKM. CDR3 coding DNA: TGTGCCAGCAGTTTAAGGGGGGTCAGGAACCCGACTAACTATGGCTACACCTTC. Amino acid sequence: CASSLRGVRNPTNYGYTF.